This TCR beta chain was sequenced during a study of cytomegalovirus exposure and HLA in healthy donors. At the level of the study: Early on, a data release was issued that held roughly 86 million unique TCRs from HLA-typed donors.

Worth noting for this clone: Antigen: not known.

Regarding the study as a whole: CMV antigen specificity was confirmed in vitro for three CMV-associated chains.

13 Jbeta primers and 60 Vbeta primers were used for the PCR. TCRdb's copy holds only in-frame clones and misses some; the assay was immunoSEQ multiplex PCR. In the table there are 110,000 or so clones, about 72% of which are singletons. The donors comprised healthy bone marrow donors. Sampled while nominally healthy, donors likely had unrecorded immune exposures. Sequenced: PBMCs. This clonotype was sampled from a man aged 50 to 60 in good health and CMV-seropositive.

The CDR3 spells CASNGSEQPQHF. Written as DNA, the CDR3 is TGTGCCAGCAACGGGAGCGAACAGCCCCAGCATTTT. The chain joins TRBV28 to TRBJ1-5; no clear D gene. The CDR3 runs to 12 residues. Germline-derived CDR1 and CDR2 are MDHEN and SYDVKM. The V gene lost 7 bases and the J gene lost 7 bases, with 11 bases spanning the gap.